The rows below give T cell receptor beta chains drawn from one sample of a study of T cells in Graves' hyperthyroidism and ophthalmopathy. TCRdb recomputed calls from the multiplex PCR reads with MiXCR, one row per CDR3 protein. The repertoire has about 270,000 distinct CDR3 sequences, around 22% of them found once; the top ten carry around 65%. The material sequenced was blood. The receptors derive from a man aged 25 to 40 with Graves' ophthalmopathy. Each CDR3 is given with its conserved first and last residue. D genes are given only for firm matches. Expanded clones are given a class, and other clones once, few, many or no size at all.

>TRBD2|TRBJ2-1|TRBV11-2|-
CASSLQLARRFYNEQFF
TGTGCCAGCAGCCTTCAACTAGCGCGACGTTTCTACAATGAGCAGTTCTTC
>-|TRBJ2-5|TRBV12-3/TRBV12-4|-
CASSPNSLGTQYF
TGTGCCAGCAGCCCTAACTCGTTAGGGACCCAGTACTTC
>-|TRBJ1-2|TRBV12-3/TRBV12-4|-
CASSLYPSRANYGYTF
TGTGCCAGCAGTTTATATCCCTCCAGGGCTAACTATGGCTACACCTTC
>TRBD2|TRBJ2-1|TRBV10-1|medium-sized
CASTSGSSSEQFF
TGCGCCAGCACTAGCGGGAGTTCAAGTGAGCAGTTCTTC
>-|TRBJ2-3|TRBV18|many
CASSPFGHDTQYF
TGTGCCAGCTCACCATTCGGGCATGATACGCAGTATTTT
>-|TRBJ2-7|TRBV13|-
CASSRYARGDSYEQYF
TGTGCCAGCAGCCGCTACGCCAGGGGAGACTCCTACGAGCAGTACTTC
>TRBD2|TRBJ2-7|TRBV28|many
CASTGGIHGGYEQYF
TGTGCCAGCACCGGGGGGATCCATGGGGGTTACGAGCAGTACTTC
>TRBD1|TRBJ2-1|TRBV2|few
CAGRGQGTYNEQFF
TGTGCCGGAAGGGGACAGGGGACCTACAATGAGCAGTTCTTC
>-|TRBJ2-2|TRBV11-3|few
CASSLDHAGELFF
TGTGCCAGCAGCTTAGATCATGCCGGGGAGCTGTTTTTT
>TRBD2|TRBJ2-2|TRBV5-4|-
CASSLASGRDEVELFF
TGTGCCAGCAGCTTGGCCAGCGGGAGGGATGAGGTGGAGCTGTTTTTT
>-|TRBJ2-3|TRBV12-3/TRBV12-4|many
CASRTQRVTQYF
TGTGCCAGCAGGACTCAGCGGGTTACGCAGTATTTT
>-|TRBJ2-5|TRBV11-2|few
CASSFGGRRETQYF
TGTGCCAGCAGCTTCGGTGGGAGGCGGGAGACCCAGTACTTC
>-|TRBJ1-6|TRBV6-1|-
CASKRGKYSPLHF
TGTGCCAGCAAGAGGGGGAAGTATTCACCCCTCCACTTT
>-|TRBJ2-7|TRBV12-3/TRBV12-4|few
CASSIQGIGGYEQYF
TGTGCCAGCAGTATTCAGGGGATTGGGGGCTACGAGCAGTACTTC
>-|TRBJ2-7|TRBV11-2|many
CASSWRVSYEQYF
TGTGCCAGCAGCTGGAGGGTTTCCTACGAGCAGTACTTC
>-|TRBJ2-6|TRBV28|many
CASSRRTSGANVLTF
TGTGCCAGCAGTCGACGGACCTCTGGGGCCAACGTCCTGACTTTC
>-|TRBJ2-1|TRBV7-3|-
CASSLNSPGVSYNEQFF
TGTGCCAGCAGCTTAAATTCTCCGGGAGTCTCCTACAATGAGCAGTTCTTC
>TRBD2|TRBJ2-3|TRBV2|many
CASSGRLAGVTTDTQYF
TGTGCCAGCAGCGGCAGACTTGCGGGAGTCACCACAGATACGCAGTATTTT
>TRBD1|TRBJ1-1|TRBV29-1|-
CSAGWGQGRNTEAFF
TGCAGCGCCGGGTGGGGACAGGGGAGGAACACTGAAGCTTTCTTT
>-|TRBJ2-5|TRBV11-2|few
CASSLASQYF
TGTGCCAGCAGCTTAGCTTCCCAGTACTTC
>-|TRBJ1-6|TRBV2|many
CASSATYNSPLHF
TGTGCCAGCAGTGCCACTTATAATTCACCCCTCCACTTT
>-|TRBJ2-5|TRBV3-1|many
CASSLRAGGWGETQYF
TGTGCCAGCAGCCTCAGGGCCGGGGGCTGGGGAGAGACCCAGTACTTC
>TRBD1|TRBJ1-1|TRBV18|many
CASSQLQGDTEAFF
TGTGCCAGCTCACAGTTACAGGGGGACACTGAAGCTTTCTTT
>TRBD1|TRBJ1-1|TRBV29-1|-
CSVDRGVNTEAFF
TGCAGCGTTGACAGGGGGGTGAACACTGAAGCTTTCTTT
>TRBD2|TRBJ2-1|TRBV4-1|-
CASSPSGGGYREQFF
TGCGCCAGCAGCCCTAGCGGGGGGGGTTACAGGGAGCAGTTCTTC
>-|TRBJ1-3|TRBV9|few
CASSRQTAGNTIYF
TGTGCCAGCAGCCGACAGACGGCTGGAAACACCATATATTTT
>-|TRBJ1-5|TRBV28|-
CASSFTGFNQPQHF
TGTGCCAGCAGTTTTACGGGATTCAATCAGCCCCAGCATTTT
>-|TRBJ2-7|TRBV20-1|-
CSARDLAMGSYEQYF
TGCAGTGCTAGAGATCTAGCGATGGGGTCCTACGAGCAGTACTTC